Shown below are 15 T cell receptor beta chains from a single sample sequenced in a study of T cells in Graves' hyperthyroidism and ophthalmopathy. The TCR beta CDR3 regions underwent amplification using RNA transcripts as the source. TCR CDR3 underwent first-round RT-PCR with the HTBI primer set. From the multiplex PCR reads, TCRdb called clonotypes with MiXCR, one entry per CDR3 protein. Of a few hundred thousand distinct CDR3 sequences detected, roughly 22% appear once; the ten largest clones hold around two thirds. The sequenced sample was blood. The source of these receptors is a man younger than 40 with Graves' ophthalmopathy.

The chain is built from TRBV27 and TRBJ2-3; 8 positions match TRBD2. This CDR3 has 13 amino acids. With V trimmed by 3 bases and J by 5 bases, 1 base remained unmatched. CDR1 and CDR2 (germline): MNHEY, SMNVEV (reference sequence). CDR3 protein: CASSFREGDTQYF. CDR3 DNA: TGTGCCAGCAGTTTCCGGGAGGGAGATACGCAGTATTTT.

The rearrangement links TRBV24-1 to TRBJ2-1; 7 bases are shared with TRBD1. Germline CDR1 is KGHDR and CDR2 is SFDVKD. The CDR3 covers 14 residues. Unmatched junction bases numbered 3, after V lost 4 bases and J lost 4 bases. In nucleotides, the CDR3 is TGTGCCACCAGTGACCCGGACAGGTACAATGAGCAGTTCTTC. Encoded protein: CATSDPDRYNEQFF.

This clonotype was observed many times. The J gene is TRBJ1-1, the V gene TRBV3-1; D is undetermined. The CDR3 is 14 amino acids. Trimming stripped 1 base from V and 4 bases from J, with 10 bases between. Germline loops: CDR1 LGHDT, CDR2 YNNKEL (reference sequence). Written as DNA, the CDR3 is TGTGCCAGCAGCCAAGGCCCCAAGGGCACTGAAGCTTTCTTT. Translation gives CASSQGPKGTEAFF.

The table lists this clonotype with a few counts. One end of the junction is discordant with germline, which a read error may explain. The chain joins TRBV7-9 to TRBJ1-4; D call uncertain. This CDR3 has 18 residues. In germline, CDR1 is SEHNR, CDR2 FQNEAQ (reference sequence). In DNA, the CDR3 is TGTGCCAGCAGCCTAGCCTTGCAGGAAATAACAACTAATGAAAAACTGTTTTTT. This translates into CASSLALQEITTNEKLFF.

In this sample, this clonotype turned up a few times. The rearrangement links TRBV12-3 or TRBV12-4 to TRBJ1-1; possible D gene TRBD1, 6 bases. The CDR3 totals 14 residues. V dropped 5 bases and J dropped 12 bases, with 22 bases sitting between them. The CDR3 region has the DNA TGTGCCAGCAGTCGCAGCCAAACAGGGAATCAAACTTTCTTT. Its translation is CASSRSQTGNQTFF.

The V call is TRBV6-1, the J call TRBJ2-1; TRBD2 matches 8 bases. J lost 7 bases, V lost 4 bases, and 12 bases had no gene match. Germline-derived CDR1 and CDR2 are MNHNS and SASEGT. The CDR3 loop spans 16 amino acids. CDR3 coding DNA: TGTGCCAGCAGTGTCGCTAGAGCGGGAGCGTATAATGAGCAGTTCTTC. This translates into CASSVARAGAYNEQFF.

This clonotype has a single count. The chain couples TRBV10-3 to TRBJ1-1; no firm D call. Germline loops: CDR1 ENHRY, CDR2 SYGVKD. V lost 0 bases to trimming and J lost 3 bases, with 11 bases between them. The CDR3 extends over 15 amino acids. CDR3 coding DNA: TGTGCCATCAGTGAGTCGGGAACAGCGGACACTGAAGCTTTCTTT. It encodes CAISESGTADTEAFF.

The chain is built from TRBV6-1 and TRBJ2-5; a weak D match, TRBD2 (5 bases). The CDR3 is made up of 16 amino acids. The germline V gene encodes CDR1 MNHNS and CDR2 SASEGT. V lost 0 bases and J lost 7, with 18 bases in between. The CDR3 DNA sequence: TGTGCCAGCAGTGAAGCCAGGCCCGCCCAAGGAGGGACCCAGTACTTC. Translating gives CASSEARPAQGGTQYF.

At least ten counts were recorded for this clonotype. V is TRBV11-2 and J is TRBJ2-5; TRBD1 is a possible D gene (5 bases). The germline CDR1 and CDR2 sequences are SGHAT and FQNNGV. V was trimmed by 3 bases and J by 5 bases, leaving 13 bases between them. The CDR3 contains 14 residues. The CDR3 region is CASSFSGYAETQYF. In DNA, the CDR3 is TGTGCCAGCAGCTTCTCAGGGTACGCGGAGACCCAGTACTTC.

This clonotype was picked up many times. The genes are TRBV7-2 and TRBJ1-5; maybe TRBD1 (5 bases). The germline V and J ends were trimmed by 2 bases and 5 bases, with 7 bases remaining between them. The CDR3 is 13 residues long. Germline CDR1 is SGHTA and CDR2 is FQGNSA. The CDR3 reads CASSLQGDQPQHF. CDR3 DNA: TGTGCCAGCAGCTTACAGGGAGATCAGCCCCAGCATTTT.

V gene TRBV29-1 combines with J gene TRBJ2-3, with 10 positions matching TRBD2. The CDR3 extends over 15 amino acids. The V gene end was trimmed by 7 bases and the J gene end by 4 bases; junction bases not matched to a gene: 11. Germline V gene lookup returns CDR1 SQVTM and CDR2 ANQGSEA. The chain's CDR3 is CSATLLAGRADTQYF. DNA of the CDR3: TGCAGCGCCACGTTACTAGCGGGGCGGGCAGATACGCAGTATTTT.

This sequence joins TRBV18 and TRBJ2-1, with unresolved D. Germline lookup yields CDR1 KGHSH and CDR2 LQKENI. The CDR3 contains 14 residues. V shed 3 bases and J shed 7 bases, with 13 bases lying between them. CDR3 in amino acids: CASSPQASENEQFF. In DNA, the CDR3 is TGTGCCAGCTCACCGCAAGCGTCGGAAAATGAGCAGTTCTTC.

The rearrangement joins TRBV5-1 to TRBJ1-5; D possibly corresponds to TRBD1 (6 bases). The better agreement between TRBJ2-3 and the DNA end casts doubt on the J call. Germline V CDR1 and CDR2: SGHRS, YFSETQ. The CDR3 is 11 amino acids. The CDR3 sequence is CASSLQGPQYF. CDR3 nucleotides: TGCGCCAGCAGCTTACAGGGACCCCAGTATTTT.

This clonotype was counted a few times. The chain joins TRBV18 to TRBJ1-2; no reliable D call. Between the trimmed V and J ends, which lost 6 bases and 4 bases, there was a span of 15 bases. Germline CDR1 is KGHSH and CDR2 is LQKENI. The CDR3 runs 14 residues. The CDR3 DNA follows: TGTGCCAGCTCCCCGACTACAGCTAGCTATGGCTACACCTTC. It yields the protein CASSPTTASYGYTF.

This chain joins TRBV6-1 and TRBJ1-6; 7 nucleotides match TRBD1. Germline CDR1 is MNHNS and CDR2 is SASEGT. J lost 3 bases, V lost 4 bases, and 6 bases had no gene match. This CDR3 contains 16 residues. CDR3 DNA: TGTGCCAGCAGTGGACAGGGACTACTCTATAATTCACCCCTCCACTTT. Protein sequence: CASSGQGLLYNSPLHF.